These 31 T cell receptor beta chains came from one sample sequenced in a study of early T cells in non-severe SARS-CoV-2 infection. Each CDR3 protein gets one entry after TCRdb re-called the 5' RACE reads with MiXCR. The sample has roughly 28,000 distinct CDR3 sequences, over 5% seen once. The sample was whole blood. Receptors originate from an adult who was a healthcare worker with PCR-confirmed SARS-CoV-2 infection or an uninfected control (not recorded which).

The chain is built from TRBV6-4 and TRBJ2-4; TRBD2 might be the D (5 bases). Trimming pared 5 bases from V and 0 bases from J, leaving 14 bases between. In germline, CDR1 is MRHNA, CDR2 SNTAGT. The CDR3 contains 16 residues. This CDR3 reads CASSICTEGAKNIQYF. CDR3 in DNA: TGTGCCAGCAGTATATGTACCGAGGGAGCCAAAAACATTCAGTACTTC.

The chain combines TRBV6-5 with TRBJ1-3; unclear D gene. The germline V gene has CDR1 MNHEY and CDR2 SVGAGI. The V end lost 5 bases, the J end lost 0 bases, and 11 bases lay between the germline ends. The CDR3 contains 15 residues. The CDR3 sequence: CASSRLADSGNTIYF. The DNA for the CDR3 is TGTGCCAGCAGTCGCCTCGCAGACTCTGGAAACACCATATATTTT.

This clonotype was found many times. This rearrangement joins TRBV12-3 or TRBV12-4 to TRBJ2-5; no definite D call. V gave up 4 bases and J gave up 2 bases, with 11 bases separating them. This CDR3 region has 14 residues. The CDR3 here is CASSWAGLQETQYF. The CDR3 DNA reads as TGTGCCAGCAGTTGGGCAGGATTACAAGAGACCCAGTACTTC.

This clonotype was seen repeatedly, ten times or more. The chain couples TRBV10-3 to TRBJ1-2; D may be TRBD1 (5 bases). Germline loops: CDR1 ENHRY, CDR2 SYGVKD. The ends were cut back, 2 bases at V and 4 bases at J, with 11 bases in the middle. This CDR3 has 14 residues. CDR3 DNA: TGTGCCATCAGTGAGCCTCAGGGAGGCTATGGCTACACCTTC. This translates into CAISEPQGGYGYTF.

The rearrangement links TRBV11-2 to TRBJ2-7, with 7 bases identical to TRBD1. The CDR3 loop spans 13 amino acids. Germline CDR1 and CDR2: SGHAT and FQNNGV. Losses at the gene ends were 6 bases for V and 1 base for J; bases not matched to a gene: 3. The CDR3 reads CASRLTGSYEQYF. The CDR3 DNA follows: TGTGCCAGCAGACTGACAGGGTCCTACGAGCAGTACTTC.

The table lists this clonotype with a few counts. The rearrangement joins TRBV6-4 to TRBJ2-2; D is unclear. This CDR3 comprises 16 residues. V was shortened by 0 bases and J by 0 bases, with 8 bases between the two germline ends. Per the germline V gene, CDR1 is MRHNA and CDR2 is SNTAGT. Here the CDR3 reads CASSDSFYTNTGELFF. The CDR3, as DNA: TGTGCCAGCAGTGACTCTTTTTACACGAACACCGGGGAGCTGTTTTTT.

This clonotype was seen many times. This chain connects TRBV9 to TRBJ2-3; no firm D call. Trimming took off 2 bases at V and 5 bases at J, with 6 bases between the two ends. The germline V gene has CDR1 SGDLS and CDR2 YYNGEE. This CDR3 contains 12 residues. The chain's CDR3 is CASSVLKDTQYF. The CDR3 nucleotides are TGTGCCAGCAGCGTTTTGAAAGATACGCAGTATTTT.

Many counts were recorded for this clonotype. The rearrangement links TRBV4-2 to TRBJ2-3; 8 bases match TRBD2. V was clipped by 4 bases and J by 4 bases; unmatched bases: 10. Per the germline V gene, CDR1 is LGHNA and CDR2 is YNFKEQ. The CDR3 totals 16 residues. CDR3 bases: TGTGCCAGCAGCCTCGAGGGGACTAGATGGGCAGATACGCAGTATTTT. It specifies CASSLEGTRWADTQYF.

This clonotype was recorded many times. The CDR3 spells CASSLLAGGPTDTQYF. In DNA form, the CDR3 reads TGTGCCAGCAGTCTACTAGCGGGAGGGCCGACAGATACGCAGTATTTT. V usage is TRBV12-3 or TRBV12-4 and J usage is TRBJ2-3; 13 bases are shared with TRBD2. J was trimmed by 3 bases and V by 5 bases; bases with no gene match: 5. The CDR3 runs to 16 residues.

V gene TRBV7-9 combines with J gene TRBJ2-3; D call uncertain. Germline V gene lookup returns CDR1 SEHNR and CDR2 FQNEAQ (reference sequence). V lost 5 bases, J lost 0 bases, and 15 bases lay in between. The CDR3 spans 16 residues. The CDR3 coding sequence is TGTGCCAGCAGCCACGACACGGGTTCAAGCACAGATACGCAGTATTTT. This encodes CASSHDTGSSTDTQYF.

This clonotype was recorded at least ten times. CDR3 bases: TGTGCCACCAGTGATCCGAACGGGGGGCGCTCCTACGAGCAGTACTTC. It is translated as CATSDPNGGRSYEQYF. The chain carries TRBV24-1 and TRBJ2-7; possibly TRBD2 for D (7 bases). CDR3 size: 16 residues. V was cut by 3 bases and J by 0 bases, with 14 bases left in between. Germline CDR1 KGHDR, CDR2 SFDVKD.

The chain carries TRBV5-1 and TRBJ2-1; 10 bases align to TRBD2. The germline CDR1 and CDR2 sequences are SGHRS and YFSETQ. With V trimmed by 0 bases and J by 9 bases, 9 bases remained unmatched. The CDR3 extends over 16 amino acids. The CDR3 DNA follows: TGCGCCAGCAGCTTGGATAGCGGGAGGCCTCAATTTGAGCAGTTCTTC. This sequence encodes CASSLDSGRPQFEQFF.

This clonotype appeared once. The CDR3 nucleotides read TGTGCCAGCAGCCCAGACAGGGGAAATGAAAAACTGTTTTTT. Encoded protein: CASSPDRGNEKLFF. The chain has TRBV9 and TRBJ1-4; 8 bases are shared with TRBD1. V lost 4 bases, J lost 5 bases, and 4 bases stayed unmatched. The CDR3 runs to 14 residues. The germline CDR1 and CDR2 sequences are SGDLS and YYNGEE.

This clonotype was found many times. This CDR3 is CATSGTSRNNEQFF. The CDR3 DNA is TGCGCCACCTCCGGGACTAGCAGAAACAATGAGCAGTTCTTC. The chain links TRBV5-1 to TRBJ2-1; 9 bases agree with TRBD2. CDR3 length: 14 amino acids. CDR1 is SGHRS and CDR2 is YFSETQ in the germline V gene. V shed 9 bases and J 5 bases; nucleotides not matched to a gene: 9.

As regards this clonotype: The junction shows a germline mismatch at one end, possibly a read error. This chain joins TRBV6-6 and TRBJ2-1; D could derive from TRBD1 or TRBD2 (5 bases each). Germline CDR1 and CDR2: MNHNY and SVGAGI (reference sequence). This CDR3 has 12 residues. For the CDR3, the DNA is TGTGCCAGCAGTTACGCCAGACGGGACCTCGACTTC. The encoded protein is CASSYARRDLDF.

This clonotype was picked up many times. The V gene is TRBV10-3, the J gene TRBJ2-1; TRBD2 agrees at 11 bases. J was trimmed by 7 bases and V by 3 bases; bases with no gene match: 5. Germline V CDR1 and CDR2: ENHRY, SYGVKD. The CDR3 is 15 amino acids. In nucleotides, the CDR3 is TGTGCCATCAGTGACCTAGCGGGGGGCCTTAATGAGCAGTTCTTC. Encoded protein: CAISDLAGGLNEQFF.

There are many counts of this clonotype. The J gene is TRBJ2-2, the V gene TRBV11-2; 9 bases match TRBD1. V was clipped by 4 bases and J by 2 bases; unmatched bases: 14. The CDR3 is 19 residues long. Germline lookup yields CDR1 SGHAT and CDR2 FQNNGV. The CDR3 coding sequence is TGTGCCAGCAGCTCTCGGATTCGGGACAGGGTTGTTAACACCGGGGAGCTGTTTTTT. Its translation is CASSSRIRDRVVNTGELFF.

This clonotype has ten or more counts. V and J are TRBV3-1 and TRBJ1-3, with D possibly being TRBD1 (5 bases). The CDR3 totals 16 residues. Germline CDR1 reads LGHDT; CDR2 reads YNNKEL (reference sequence). Trimming left V 0 bases short and J 3 bases short, with 12 bases between. CDR3 DNA: TGTGCCAGCAGCCAAGACCTACAGGACCTTGGAAACACCATATATTTT. Translated, it gives CASSQDLQDLGNTIYF.

This clonotype has ten or more counts. The V call is TRBV11-2, the J call TRBJ2-2; 14 bases line up with TRBD2. V gave up 3 bases and J gave up 6 bases; unmatched junction bases: 12. The CDR3 extends over 19 amino acids. The germline CDR1 and CDR2 sequences are SGHAT and FQNNGV. CDR3 sequence: CASSFLPGLAGVGSGELFF. As DNA, the CDR3 is TGTGCCAGCAGCTTTCTCCCGGGACTAGCGGGAGTAGGCTCCGGGGAGCTGTTTTTT.

This clonotype was observed a handful of times. V and J are TRBV7-2 and TRBJ2-3; a possible D gene is TRBD1 (6 bases). V lost 5 bases and J lost 2, with 17 bases in between. The CDR3 extends over 16 amino acids. Germline CDR1 SGHTA, CDR2 FQGNSA. The CDR3 protein is CASSKGQPIFTDTQYF. CDR3 sequence (DNA): TGTGCCAGCAGCAAAGGACAGCCGATCTTCACAGATACGCAGTATTTT. The variable domain in full, completed from reference TRBV7-2 and TRBJ2-3, reads GAGVSQSPSNKVTEKGKDVELRCDPISGHTALYWYRQSLGQGLEFLIYFQGNSAPDKSGLPSDRFSAERTGGSVSTLTIQRTQQEDSAVYLCASSKGQPIFTDTQYFGPGTRLTVL.

In this sample, this clonotype turned up many times. This CDR3 is CASSPRQLNQPQHF. The DNA for the CDR3 is TGTGCCAGCAGTCCGCGACAACTTAATCAGCCCCAGCATTTT. The chain couples TRBV3-1 to TRBJ1-5, with D unclear. The V end lost 6 bases, the J end lost 4 bases, and 13 bases lay between the germline ends. CDR1 and CDR2 (germline): LGHDT, YNNKEL (reference sequence). The CDR3 is made up of 14 amino acids.

This clonotype was seen many times. The chain uses TRBV5-1 and TRBJ2-1; TRBD2 agrees at 11 bases. CDR3 length equals 15 residues. J was trimmed by 3 bases and V by 5 bases; bases with no gene match: 4. Per the germline V gene, CDR1 is SGHRS and CDR2 is YFSETQ. CDR3 protein: CASRLAGALYNEQFF. As DNA, the CDR3 is TGCGCCAGCAGACTAGCGGGAGCCCTCTACAATGAGCAGTTCTTC.

In this sample, this clonotype turned up many times. The chain carries TRBV20-1 and TRBJ1-4; perhaps TRBD1 as D (6 bases). Germline lookup yields CDR1 DFQATT and CDR2 SNEGSKA (reference sequence). V dropped 5 bases and J dropped 0 bases, with 13 bases sitting between them. CDR3 length: 15 amino acids. The CDR3 sequence is CSAFPYRATNEKLFF. The CDR3 nucleotides are TGCAGTGCTTTTCCCTACAGGGCAACTAATGAAAAACTGTTTTTT.

Many counts were recorded for this clonotype. CDR3 protein: CASSFNRLEQFF. CDR3 DNA: TGTGCCAGCAGCTTCAACCGGCTAGAGCAGTTCTTC. The rearrangement links TRBV7-3 to TRBJ2-1; D unclear. The germline V gene has CDR1 SGHTA and CDR2 FQGTGA. Trimming stripped 3 bases from V and 10 bases from J, with 10 bases between. The CDR3 consists of 12 residues.

This clonotype was found many times. The V and J genes are TRBV19 and TRBJ2-1, with TRBD2 identical over 9 bases. CDR3 size: 15 residues. Germline-derived CDR1 and CDR2 are LNHDA and SQIVND (reference sequence). Losses at the gene ends were 4 bases for V and 6 bases for J; bases not matched to a gene: 7. The CDR3 is CASSRAGGPINEQFF. CDR3 DNA sequence: TGTGCCAGTAGTAGGGCGGGAGGGCCGATCAATGAGCAGTTCTTC. Using reference TRBV19 and TRBJ2-1 for the parts outside the CDR3, the full variable domain is DGGITQSPKYLFRKEGQNVTLSCEQNLNHDAMYWYRQDPGQGLRLIYYSQIVNDFQKGDIAEGYSVSREKKESFPLTVTSAQKNPTAFYLCASSRAGGPINEQFFGPGTRLTVL.

This clonotype was found many times. The rearrangement uses TRBV5-5 and TRBJ2-3, with D possibly matching TRBD2 (6 bases). CDR3 length: 15 amino acids. Trimming removed 1 base at V and 1 base at J, with 10 bases between. Looked up from germline, CDR1 is SGHKS and CDR2 is YYEKEE (reference sequence). The CDR3 region is CASSLRWGGTDTQYF. The CDR3 DNA reads as TGTGCCAGCAGCTTGCGGTGGGGGGGCACAGATACGCAGTATTTT.

The chain couples TRBV29-1 to TRBJ2-1, with D tentatively TRBD1 or TRBD2 (6 bases each). The V end was cut by 5 bases, the J end by 9 bases, with 23 bases between. The CDR3 covers 15 residues. CDR1 is SQVTM, CDR2 ANQGSEA, per germline. Written as DNA, the CDR3 is TGCAGCGTTCCCAGGGCGGGACAAATACAGGGTGAGCAGTTCTTC. This translates into CSVPRAGQIQGEQFF.

This clonotype was recorded many times. This rearrangement joins TRBV6-2 or TRBV6-3 to TRBJ1-2; a possible D gene is TRBD1 (5 bases). CDR3 length: 14 residues. The germline V and J ends were trimmed by 7 bases and 7 bases, with 19 bases remaining between them. The germline CDR1 and CDR2 sequences are MNHEY and SVGEGT. The CDR3: CASTPSTQGGGYTF. In nucleotides, the CDR3 is TGTGCCAGCACCCCGTCCACGCAGGGAGGTGGCTACACCTTC.

This clonotype has at least ten counts. The V call is TRBV7-8, the J call TRBJ1-2; D gene unclear. CDR1 SGHVS and CDR2 FQNEAQ come from the germline V gene. This CDR3 spans 13 amino acids. V was pared by 5 bases and J by 3 bases, with 10 bases between. The CDR3: CASSRNPDYGYTF. CDR3 in DNA: TGTGCCAGCAGCCGGAACCCGGACTATGGCTACACCTTC.

At least ten counts were recorded for this clonotype. The gene calls are TRBV20-1 and TRBJ1-5; D is unresolved. The CDR3 is 15 residues long. Germline V gives CDR1 DFQATT, CDR2 SNEGSKA (reference sequence). The V end lost 4 bases, the J end lost 2 bases, and 15 bases lay between the germline ends. The CDR3 DNA reads as TGCAGTGCTACCCGTGGGGAGGGAGGCAATCAGCCCCAGCATTTT. Protein: CSATRGEGGNQPQHF.

At least ten counts were recorded for this clonotype. The CDR3 sequence is CASSLERSQETQYF. The CDR3 DNA reads as TGTGCCAGCAGCTTAGAAAGGTCACAAGAGACCCAGTACTTC. The chain employs TRBV11-2 and TRBJ2-5; D is uncertain. From germline, CDR1 is SGHAT and CDR2 FQNNGV. The CDR3 length is 14 residues. V dropped 0 bases and J dropped 2 bases, with 7 bases sitting between them.